The sequence of this TCR beta chain was determined in a study of OX40 agonist ivuxolimab in advanced cancers. Notes on this clone: What it recognizes is unknown.

Germline V gene sequence: CDR1 SGDLS, CDR2 YYNGEE. The CDR3 runs 15 residues. Trimming pared 0 bases from V and 6 bases from J, leaving 10 bases between. TCRdb keeps only in-frame clones here, not all; method: immunoSEQ multiplex PCR. The sample lists nearly 110,000 clones; 90% were seen once. Findings and caveats of the study: Low normalized T-cell clonal expansion also characterized some of the nonresponders. The study found that CD8+ T cells averaged more expanded clones than CD4+.

The receptor comes from an adult with an advanced solid tumor such as melanoma, head and neck, liver or kidney cancer. This chain connects TRBV9 to TRBJ1-6, with D tentatively TRBD1 (6 bases). Sequenced material: CD4+ or CD8+ T cells sorted from blood, taken in a trial of the OX40 agonist ivuxolimab. CDR3 region: CASSVEDRFNSPLHF. The DNA of the CDR3 is TGTGCCAGCAGCGTAGAGGACAGATTTAATTCACCCCTCCACTTT.